Listed here are 12 T cell receptor beta chains from one sample, sequenced in a study of T cell clonotyping in hematopoietic cell transplantation. As for time point: recipient sample about 28 days before transplant, after cytoreduction. Sequencing used immunoSEQ multiplex PCR; TCRdb keeps in-frame clones, though not all of them. The data show tens of thousands of clones, approximately 84% seen once. This material consisted of peripheral blood mononuclear cells, taken before stem cell transplant. The receptors derive from a man between 60 and 75 years old with biphenotypic leukemia. Some clones in this sample may be carry-over from other donors' samples.

This chain connects TRBV29-1 to TRBJ1-2; no reliable D call. CDR3 length equals 13 residues. Trimming left V 0 bases short and J 1 base short, with 6 bases between. Germline CDR1 is SQVTM and CDR2 is ANQGSEA. Written as DNA, the CDR3 is TGCAGCGTTGAAGAGGCGGATAACTATGGCTACACCTTC. This gives the protein CSVEEADNYGYTF.

J is TRBJ1-5 and V is TRBV28, with a possible D match to TRBD1 (6 bases). This CDR3 region has 11 residues. Germline CDR1 is MDHEN and CDR2 is SYDVKM. Trimming left V 8 bases short and J 9 bases short, with 11 bases between. CDR3 protein: CASSQGSPQHF. Here the CDR3 DNA reads TGTGCCAGCTCCCAGGGGTCGCCCCAGCATTTT.

The rearrangement joins TRBV11-2 to TRBJ2-3, with 10 bases identical to TRBD2. The V segment lost 5 bases and the J segment 1 base; nucleotides outside the gene matches: 9. CDR1 is SGHAT and CDR2 is FQNNGV in the germline V gene. The CDR3 spans 17 residues. The CDR3 DNA follows: TGTGCCAGCAGCACGAGTCTAGCGGGAGATGGCACAGATACGCAGTATTTT. It translates to CASSTSLAGDGTDTQYF.

The V call is TRBV9, the J call TRBJ2-5, with 10 nucleotides matching TRBD2. CDR1 and CDR2 from the germline V gene are SGDLS and YYNGEE. The junction had 10 bases not matched to a gene; V was cut back by 4 bases and J by 1 base. This CDR3 is built from 17 residues. The chain's CDR3 is CASSRGVAGGFQETQYF. Here the CDR3 DNA reads TGTGCCAGCAGCCGGGGGGTAGCGGGAGGCTTCCAAGAGACCCAGTACTTC.

The V and J genes are TRBV29-1 and TRBJ1-1; D is unclear. The V end was cut by 7 bases, the J end by 4 bases, with 16 bases between. Germline V gives CDR1 SQVTM, CDR2 ANQGSEA. There are 13 residues in the CDR3. CDR3 DNA sequence: TGCAGCGCCGTACCTTCCCGACCCACTGAAGCTTTCTTT. Translated: CSAVPSRPTEAFF.

The CDR3 sequence: CASSGDQGRDYGYTF. DNA of the CDR3: TGTGCCAGCAGTGGTGACCAGGGGAGGGACTATGGCTACACCTTC. The gene calls are TRBV6-1 and TRBJ1-2, with a weak D call TRBD1 (6 bases). V was trimmed by 4 bases and J by 3 bases, leaving 15 bases between them. The germline CDR1 and CDR2 sequences are MNHNS and SASEGT. The CDR3 covers 15 residues.

This clone was recorded only once. The rearrangement uses TRBV7-3 and TRBJ2-2; D not resolved. The CDR3 length is 14 residues. Per the germline V gene, CDR1 is SGHTA and CDR2 is FQGTGA. V was trimmed by 8 bases and J by 0 bases, leaving 10 bases between them. The CDR3 loop is CASGQKANTGELFF. CDR3 nucleotides: TGTGCCAGCGGGCAGAAAGCGAACACCGGGGAGCTGTTTTTT.

The chain carries TRBV28 and TRBJ1-5, with 8 bases that match TRBD1. Trimming at V came to 6 bases and at J to 5 bases, leaving 3 bases not matched to a gene. Per germline, CDR1 MDHEN and CDR2 SYDVKM. CDR3 size: 13 residues. The CDR3, as DNA: TGTGCCAGCAGAGGGACAGGCGATCAGCCCCAGCATTTT. Translation gives CASRGTGDQPQHF.

V gene TRBV30 combines with J gene TRBJ1-5; D unresolved. This CDR3 has 15 residues. Germline V lookup: CDR1 GTSNPN, CDR2 SVGIG (reference sequence). V was cut by 2 bases and J by 4 bases, with 15 bases left in between. CDR3 residues: CAWSTGVGANQPQHF. In DNA form, the CDR3 reads TGTGCCTGGAGTACCGGGGTAGGCGCTAATCAGCCCCAGCATTTT.

The chain has TRBV5-1 and TRBJ1-5, with D possibly being TRBD1 (5 bases). V lost 1 base and J 4 bases, leaving 12 bases between the germline ends. The CDR3 is made up of 15 amino acids. Germline CDR1 SGHRS, CDR2 YFSETQ. The DNA for the CDR3 is TGCGCCAGCAGCTTGAACGGGGGGAAGAATCAGCCCCAGCATTTT. Its translation: CASSLNGGKNQPQHF.

The V call is TRBV28, the J call TRBJ1-2, with a tentative D call TRBD1 (6 bases). The CDR3 is 13 amino acids. Germline V gives CDR1 MDHEN, CDR2 SYDVKM. Between the trimmed V and J ends, which lost 2 bases and 6 bases, there was a span of 10 bases. CDR3 residues: CASSLGDTNGYTF. The CDR3 nucleotides are TGTGCCAGCAGTTTAGGGGACACAAATGGCTACACCTTC.

The V gene is TRBV15, the J gene TRBJ2-6; D ambiguous. The germline CDR1 and CDR2 sequences are LNHNV and YYDKDF (reference sequence). Trimming pared 0 bases from V and 0 bases from J, leaving 3 bases between. This CDR3 spans 15 amino acids. The CDR3 DNA follows: TGTGCCACCAGCAGAGATAACTCTGGGGCCAACGTCCTGACTTTC. Protein: CATSRDNSGANVLTF.